The 20 T cell receptor beta chains below were found in one sample sequenced in a study of T cell clonotyping in hematopoietic cell transplantation. Produced via immunoSEQ multiplex PCR; TCRdb's table is partial and in-frame only. The table lists around 15,000 clones, approximately 91% of them singletons. The sequencing sample was made of peripheral blood mononuclear cells. The source of these receptors is a middle-aged man in good health. Some clones in this sample may be carry-over from other donors' samples.

The J gene is TRBJ2-2, the V gene TRBV5-1; TRBD1 agrees at 8 bases. The CDR3 has 14 residues. CDR1 SGHRS and CDR2 YFSETQ come from the germline V gene. V shed 3 bases, J shed 7 bases, and the junction held 5 bases outside the gene matches. The CDR3 DNA follows: TGCGCCAGCAGCTCACTACAGGGGGACGGGGAGCTGTTTTTT. This gives the protein CASSSLQGDGELFF.

The gene calls are TRBV5-1 and TRBJ2-4; maybe TRBD2 (6 bases). Germline CDR1 SGHRS, CDR2 YFSETQ. Trimming shortened V by 2 bases and J by 0 bases, and 12 bases separated the two germline ends. CDR3 length: 16 residues. The CDR3 coding sequence is TGCGCCAGCAGCTTTGGCGGGGCCCCAGCCAAAAACATTCAGTACTTC. This encodes CASSFGGAPAKNIQYF.

The J gene is TRBJ2-1, the V gene TRBV30, with 10 bases aligning to TRBD2. With 5 bases clipped from V and 4 bases from J, the junction kept 8 bases outside the gene matches. The length of the CDR3 is 15 residues. The germline V gene has CDR1 GTSNPN and CDR2 SVGIG (reference sequence). CDR3 protein: CAWGSGTSAYNEQFF. CDR3 DNA: TGTGCCTGGGGGTCCGGGACTAGCGCATACAATGAGCAGTTCTTC.

This chain joins TRBV4-1 and TRBJ1-1, with 8 bases that match TRBD1. Germline CDR1 MGHRA, CDR2 YSYEKL. V shed 3 bases, J shed 1 base, and the junction held 4 bases outside the gene matches. The CDR3 has 15 amino acids. CDR3 sequence: CASSHTDRENTEAFF. CDR3 nucleotides: TGCGCCAGCAGCCACACGGACAGGGAGAACACTGAAGCTTTCTTT.

The J gene is TRBJ1-5, the V gene TRBV19; D unresolved. V dropped 3 bases and J dropped 1 base, with 13 bases sitting between them. The CDR3 runs 16 residues. In germline, CDR1 is LNHDA, CDR2 SQIVND (reference sequence). The CDR3 DNA reads TGTGCCAGTAGTATTCCCTATGGCGGAAGCAATCAGCCCCAGCATTTT. Amino acids: CASSIPYGGSNQPQHF.

This sequence joins TRBV2 and TRBJ2-1; 10 nucleotides agree with TRBD2. Unmatched junction bases numbered 4, after V lost 9 bases and J lost 8 bases. Germline assignment: CDR1 SNHLY and CDR2 FYNNEI. There are 12 residues in the CDR3. CDR3 DNA: TGTGCCAGTGGGACTAGCGCCTATGAGCAGTTCTTC. As protein: CASGTSAYEQFF.

The genes are TRBV11-2 and TRBJ2-5, with 13 bases that match TRBD2. The V and J ends lost 3 bases and 1 base, in that order; junction bases with no gene match: 2. The germline CDR1 and CDR2 sequences are SGHAT and FQNNGV. There are 16 residues in the CDR3. CDR3 residues: CASSLGLAGIQETQYF. For the CDR3, the DNA is TGTGCCAGCAGCTTGGGACTAGCGGGAATCCAAGAGACCCAGTACTTC.

This chain connects TRBV7-8 to TRBJ2-1; TRBD2 agrees at 7 bases. This CDR3 has 15 residues. The germline gives CDR1 SGHVS, CDR2 FQNEAQ. Losses at the gene ends were 5 bases for V and 2 bases for J; bases not matched to a gene: 6. The CDR3 reads CASSQRGRTYNEQFF. DNA of the CDR3: TGTGCCAGCAGCCAGCGGGGACGCACCTACAATGAGCAGTTCTTC. Together with reference TRBV7-8 and TRBJ2-1, the CDR3 gives the full variable domain: GAGVSQSPRYKVAKRGQDVALRCDPISGHVSLFWYQQALGQGPEFLTYFQNEAQLDKSGLPSDRFFAERPEGSVSTLKIQRTQQEDSAVYLCASSQRGRTYNEQFFGPGTRLTVL.

The rearrangement links TRBV7-2 to TRBJ2-2; maybe TRBD2 (7 bases). Trimming pared 1 base from V and 7 bases from J, leaving 22 bases between. This CDR3 has 18 residues. Germline CDR1 and CDR2: SGHTA and FQGNSA. The CDR3 coding sequence is TGTGCCAGCAGCTTAGTCAGGATGGAGGGGGGGCCCGTCGGGGAGCTGTTTTTT. This codes for CASSLVRMEGGPVGELFF.

The chain carries TRBV6-6 and TRBJ1-1; D remains ambiguous. Trimming removed 4 bases at V and 0 bases at J, with 9 bases between. This CDR3 comprises 14 residues. Germline CDR1 is MNHNY and CDR2 is SVGAGI (reference sequence). The CDR3 region has the DNA TGTGCCAGCAGTTGGGGAGAAATGAACACTGAAGCTTTCTTT. The encoded protein is CASSWGEMNTEAFF.

The CDR3 region has the DNA TGTGCCAGCGCAAGGGCAGGAGATACGCAGTATTTT. Its protein product is CASARAGDTQYF. The V and J genes are TRBV6-5 and TRBJ2-3; D is undetermined. This CDR3 is built from 12 residues. The germline CDR1 and CDR2 sequences are MNHEY and SVGAGI. Trimming pared 8 bases from V and 5 bases from J, leaving 11 bases between.

The rearrangement uses TRBV7-2 and TRBJ2-6; perhaps TRBD2 as D (6 bases). The CDR3 spans 17 residues. From germline, CDR1 is SGHTA and CDR2 FQGNSA. The V and J ends lost 5 bases and 5 bases respectively, with 19 bases between them. The CDR3 reads CASSEAGTLGRANVLTF. In DNA, the CDR3 is TGTGCCAGCAGCGAAGCCGGGACTTTGGGACGGGCCAACGTCCTGACTTTC.

CDR3 in amino acids: CASRLAGGLETQYF. Here the CDR3 DNA reads TGTGCCAGCAGACTAGCGGGGGGTTTAGAGACCCAGTACTTC. The chain couples TRBV28 to TRBJ2-5; TRBD2 agrees at 12 bases. The trim removed 6 bases at V and 4 bases at J, leaving 3 bases unmatched. The V gene's germline CDR1 is MDHEN and CDR2 SYDVKM. This CDR3 comprises 14 residues.

J is TRBJ2-7 and V is TRBV5-6, with D perhaps assigned TRBD1 or TRBD2 (6 bases each). The CDR3 loop spans 13 amino acids. CDR1 is SGHDT, CDR2 YYEEEE, per germline. V was clipped by 2 bases and J by 2 bases, with 8 bases between them. The CDR3 DNA sequence: TGTGCCAGCAGCTTAGGGGGGCCCTACGAGCAGTACTTC. Translation: CASSLGGPYEQYF.

This chain joins TRBV4-1 and TRBJ2-7; TRBD2 matches at 10 bases. V gave up 1 base and J gave up 4 bases; unmatched junction bases: 1. CDR1 is MGHRA and CDR2 is YSYEKL in the germline V gene. This CDR3 is 14 amino acids long. This CDR3 is CASSQGGLAYEQYF. The CDR3 nucleotides read TGCGCCAGCAGCCAAGGGGGACTAGCGTACGAGCAGTACTTC.

The chain uses TRBV19 and TRBJ2-6, with 9 nucleotides matching TRBD1. This CDR3 spans 16 amino acids. CDR1 is LNHDA, CDR2 SQIVND, per germline (reference sequence). Losses at the gene ends were 4 bases for V and 4 bases for J; bases not matched to a gene: 5. The CDR3 sequence is CASSTTGGTGANVLTF. The CDR3 coding sequence is TGTGCCAGTAGTACTACAGGGGGCACAGGGGCCAACGTCCTGACTTTC. The full variable domain, its missing parts supplied by reference TRBV19 and TRBJ2-6, is DGGITQSPKYLFRKEGQNVTLSCEQNLNHDAMYWYRQDPGQGLRLIYYSQIVNDFQKGDIAEGYSVSREKKESFPLTVTSAQKNPTAFYLCASSTTGGTGANVLTFGAGSRLTVL.

This clone has a single count. This CDR3 is CASSETSWYEQYF. The CDR3 nucleotides read TGTGCCAGCAGTGAAACTAGCTGGTACGAGCAGTACTTC. V is TRBV25-1 and J is TRBJ2-7; the D gene is possibly TRBD2 (6 bases). The germline V gene has CDR1 MGHDK and CDR2 SYGVNS. The length of the CDR3 is 13 residues. V was pared by 2 bases and J by 4 bases, with 9 bases between.

The CDR3 DNA follows: TGTGCCAGCTCACCATCGGCAGGGGGAAATCAGCCCCAGCATTTT. Protein product: CASSPSAGGNQPQHF. V gene TRBV18 combines with J gene TRBJ1-5; 7 bases are shared with TRBD1. This CDR3 is 15 amino acids long. From germline, CDR1 is KGHSH and CDR2 LQKENI. With 2 bases clipped from V and 4 bases from J, the junction kept 5 bases outside the gene matches.

The CDR3 reads CASSPPVTNTEAFF. CDR3 in DNA: TGTGCCAGCAGCCCCCCAGTAACAAACACTGAAGCTTTCTTT. The chain combines TRBV7-8 with TRBJ1-1; no clear D gene. The CDR3 contains 14 residues. The germline V and J ends were trimmed by 5 bases and 2 bases, with 12 bases remaining between them. Per germline, CDR1 SGHVS and CDR2 FQNEAQ. Variable domain in full (rest from reference TRBV7-8 and TRBJ1-1): GAGVSQSPRYKVAKRGQDVALRCDPISGHVSLFWYQQALGQGPEFLTYFQNEAQLDKSGLPSDRFFAERPEGSVSTLKIQRTQQEDSAVYLCASSPPVTNTEAFFGQGTRLTVV.

The V gene is TRBV11-2, the J gene TRBJ2-7; D might be TRBD2 (6 bases). Per the germline V gene, CDR1 is SGHAT and CDR2 is FQNNGV. Between the trimmed V and J ends, which lost 1 base and 2 bases, there was a span of 12 bases. This CDR3 is 15 amino acids long. CDR3 region: CASSLAGTLAYEQYF. CDR3 sequence (DNA): TGTGCCAGCAGCTTAGCTGGGACTTTAGCCTACGAGCAGTACTTC.